This T cell receptor (beta chain) was identified during a study of CD8 T cells in Susac syndrome. The V end lost 2 bases, the J end lost 5 bases, and 5 bases lay between the germline ends. CDR1 is SNHLY and CDR2 is FYNNEI in the germline V gene. CDR3 size: 12 residues. RNA totalling roughly 0.5 to 1 ug underwent reverse transcription with random hexamers. TCRdb reprocessed the immunoSEQ multiplex PCR reads with MiXCR, giving one entry per CDR3 protein. The table lists more than 120,000 distinct CDR3 sequences, roughly 95% of them singletons, with over 0.07% in the top ten. The material sequenced was CD4+ T cells from PBMCs. The clonotype was recovered from a human donor in good health. J is TRBJ2-3 and V is TRBV2; D may be TRBD1 (5 bases). The CDR3 sequence is CASSEQGDTQYF. Written as DNA, the CDR3 is TGTGCCAGCAGTGAACAGGGAGATACGCAGTATTTT.